The T cell receptor (beta chain) described here comes from a study of blood T cells in healthy people across ages. Study findings and constraints: Relative to aged donors, long-lived donors carried more naive CD4+ cells and displayed higher diversity.

Trimming removed 6 bases from V and 10 bases from J; junction bases left unmatched: 9. There are 14 residues in the CDR3. Germline CDR1 and CDR2: SQVTM and ANQGSEA. A J-beta primer mix and a sample-barcoded 5' primer were used in a second PCR of about 7 to 12 cycles. TCRdb independently ran MiXCR on the 5' RACE reads; one entry per CDR3 protein. Of roughly 800,000 distinct CDR3 sequences detected, 58% appear once; the ten largest clones hold around 20%. Caucasian, healthy and from Russia, the donors were aged between 6 and 90. Extraction of total RNA produced a minimum of 5 micrograms from each sample. Concerning this clonotype: Its target is unknown.

The sequenced sample consisted of blood. The clonotype was recovered from a man younger than 40 in good health. The V call is TRBV29-1, the J call TRBJ1-4; 12 nucleotides align to TRBD1. DNA of the CDR3: TGCAGCGTAGACCCCGGGACAGGGGGCGGAAAACTGTTTTTT. Its protein product is CSVDPGTGGGKLFF.